This T cell receptor (beta chain) was retrieved from a study of T cell responses to AZD1222 COVID-19 vaccine. Points from the study as a whole: Targets within unmutated variant regions were reportedly found for nearly half of spike-specific TCRs. Baseline seropositives among AZD1222 recipients totaled only 5 to 7.

The length of the CDR3 is 13 residues. V shed 4 bases and J shed 9 bases, with 13 bases lying between them. Looked up from germline, CDR1 is MNHNY and CDR2 is SVGAGI (reference sequence). It was second doses at about 4 or about 12 weeks that were pooled. Notes on this clone: The target antigen is unknown.

The assay was immunoSEQ multiplex PCR, and TCRdb's table has in-frame clones only and misses some. The data show just over 90,000 clones, 80% to 90% seen once. Material: peripheral blood, obtained 28 days after the second AZD1222 dose. The chain joins TRBV6-6 to TRBJ1-5; no definite D call. The origin of this receptor is an adult who received the AZD1222 COVID-19 vaccine. The CDR3 sequence is CASSLDLSPPQHF. The CDR3 DNA reads TGTGCCAGCAGTTTGGACCTTAGTCCGCCCCAGCATTTT.